This T cell receptor beta chain was profiled in a study of glioma-infiltrating T cells after dendritic cell vaccination. About the research overall: Monocyte-derived dendritic cells, cultured approximately seven days with IL-4 and GM-CSF, were pulsed with autologous tumor lysate.

The CDR3 covers 16 residues. CDR1 LNHDA and CDR2 SQIVND come from the germline V gene (reference sequence). Trimming left V 5 bases short and J 0 bases short, with 14 bases between. The primer mix had 60 V beta and 13 J beta primers. The protocol was immunoSEQ multiplex PCR, while the TCRdb copy is restricted to in-frame clones and leaves out a portion. The table includes some 90,000 clones, more than 80% detected once. Time point described: after dendritic cell vaccination, including at tumor progression/relapse. Selection required adequate fresh-frozen tumor tissue plus more than two years' survival data.

This rearrangement joins TRBV19 to TRBJ1-3; D ambiguous. The TCR originated in a human donor with glioblastoma. Sequenced material: blood, taken after dendritic cell vaccination. CDR3: CASSPKPGPSGNTIYF. For the CDR3, the DNA is TGTGCCAGTAGTCCCAAACCAGGCCCCTCTGGAAACACCATATATTTT.